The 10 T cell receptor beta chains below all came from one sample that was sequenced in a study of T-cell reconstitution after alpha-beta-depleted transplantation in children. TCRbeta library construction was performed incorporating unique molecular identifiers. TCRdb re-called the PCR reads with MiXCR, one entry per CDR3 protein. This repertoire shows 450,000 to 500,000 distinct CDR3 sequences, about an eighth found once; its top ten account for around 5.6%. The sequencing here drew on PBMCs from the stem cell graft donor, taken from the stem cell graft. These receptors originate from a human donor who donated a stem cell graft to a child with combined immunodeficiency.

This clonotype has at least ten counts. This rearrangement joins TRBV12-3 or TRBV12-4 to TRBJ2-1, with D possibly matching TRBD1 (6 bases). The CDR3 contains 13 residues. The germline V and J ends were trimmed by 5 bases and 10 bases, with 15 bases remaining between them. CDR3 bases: TGTGCCAGCAGTCCTACAGGGCTCGACGAGCAGTTCTTC. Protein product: CASSPTGLDEQFF.

CDR3 coding DNA: TGTGCCAGCAGTGCCGCTGGACTAGCGGAAGGCTACGAGCAGTACTTC. Amino acid sequence: CASSAAGLAEGYEQYF. The chain is built from TRBV2 and TRBJ2-7, with TRBD2 matching over 10 bases. Trimming took 4 bases from V and 3 from J; bases not matched to a gene: 9. CDR3 length: 16 amino acids. The germline CDR1 and CDR2 sequences are SNHLY and FYNNEI.

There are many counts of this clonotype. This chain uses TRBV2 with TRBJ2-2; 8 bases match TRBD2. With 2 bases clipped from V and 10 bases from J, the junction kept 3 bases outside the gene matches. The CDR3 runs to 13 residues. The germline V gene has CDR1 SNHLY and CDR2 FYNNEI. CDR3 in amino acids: CASSESGGTELFF. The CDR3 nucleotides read TGTGCCAGCAGTGAATCGGGGGGGACGGAGCTGTTTTTT.

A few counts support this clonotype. CDR3 residues: CASSYSDRTEQFF. The CDR3 DNA follows: TGTGCCAGCAGTTACTCGGACAGGACAGAGCAGTTCTTC. The chain recombines TRBV6-2 or TRBV6-3 with TRBJ2-1, with 7 bases lining up with TRBD1. The CDR3 length is 13 residues. V lost 0 bases, J lost 10 bases, and 3 bases stayed unmatched. The germline V gene encodes CDR1 MNHEY and CDR2 SVGEGT.

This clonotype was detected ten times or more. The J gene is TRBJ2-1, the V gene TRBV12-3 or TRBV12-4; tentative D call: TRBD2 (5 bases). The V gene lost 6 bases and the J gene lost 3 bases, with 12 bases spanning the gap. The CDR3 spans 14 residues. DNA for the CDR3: TGTGCCAGCAGGGATATCCGGGGCTACAATGAGCAGTTCTTC. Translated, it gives CASRDIRGYNEQFF.

CDR3 in amino acids: CSVSTQETQYF. The CDR3 DNA follows: TGCAGCGTTAGTACCCAAGAGACCCAGTACTTC. The chain has TRBV29-1 and TRBJ2-5; no definite D call. Trimming cost V 5 bases and J 1 base, with 5 bases left between them. The CDR3 covers 11 residues. CDR1 is SQVTM and CDR2 is ANQGSEA in the germline V gene.

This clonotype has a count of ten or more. This chain's CDR3 is CATSIYQGKLFF. The CDR3 DNA reads TGTGCCACCAGCATCTATCAAGGAAAACTGTTTTTT. This rearrangement joins TRBV15 to TRBJ1-4; D remains ambiguous. This CDR3 comprises 12 residues. Germline loops: CDR1 LNHNV, CDR2 YYDKDF (reference sequence). Trimming shortened V by 4 bases and J by 10 bases, and 10 bases separated the two germline ends.

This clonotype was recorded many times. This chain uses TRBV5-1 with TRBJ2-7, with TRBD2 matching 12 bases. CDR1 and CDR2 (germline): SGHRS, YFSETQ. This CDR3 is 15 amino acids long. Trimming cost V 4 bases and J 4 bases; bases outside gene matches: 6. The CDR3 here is CASSVGLAGTYEQYF. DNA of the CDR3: TGCGCCAGCAGCGTTGGACTAGCGGGAACTTACGAGCAGTACTTC.

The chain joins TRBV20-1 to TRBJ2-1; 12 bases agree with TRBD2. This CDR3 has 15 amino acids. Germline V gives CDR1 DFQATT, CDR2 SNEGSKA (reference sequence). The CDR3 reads CSGTSGRKSYNEQFF. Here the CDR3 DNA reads TGCAGCGGAACTAGCGGGAGGAAGTCCTACAATGAGCAGTTCTTC.

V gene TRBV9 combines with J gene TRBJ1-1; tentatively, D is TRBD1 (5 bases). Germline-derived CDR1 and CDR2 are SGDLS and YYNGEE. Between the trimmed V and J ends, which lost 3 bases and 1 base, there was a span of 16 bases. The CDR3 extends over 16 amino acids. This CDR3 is CASSAATGTGNTEAFF. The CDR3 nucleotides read TGTGCCAGCAGCGCGGCCACTGGGACGGGGAACACTGAAGCTTTCTTT.